The 22 T cell receptor beta chains below come from one sample, sequenced in a study of chemoradiotherapy in HPV16-positive cancers. TCRdb's copy holds only in-frame clones and misses some; the assay was immunoSEQ multiplex PCR. The sample shows roughly 9,800 clones, around 66% of them seen only once. Sample acquisition took place from a patient who underwent chemoradiotherapy. The receptor set was obtained from a human donor with HPV-associated anogenital cancer.

The chain joins TRBV9 to TRBJ1-4, with a weak D call TRBD1 (5 bases). Trimming shortened V by 4 bases and J by 6 bases, and 16 bases separated the two germline ends. CDR1 and CDR2 from the germline V gene are SGDLS and YYNGEE. The CDR3 totals 15 residues. DNA for the CDR3: TGTGCCAGCAGCACCCGGGGGGAGGTGGATGAAAAACTGTTTTTT. Translated: CASSTRGEVDEKLFF.

The chain carries TRBV10-1 and TRBJ2-5; a weak D match, TRBD1 (6 bases). Trimming pared 3 bases from V and 5 bases from J, leaving 19 bases between. From germline, CDR1 is WNHNN and CDR2 SYGVQD (reference sequence). The CDR3 consists of 16 residues. This chain's CDR3 is CASSDLGTPSLETQYF. The CDR3 coding sequence is TGCGCCAGCAGTGACCTCGGGACACCTTCTCTTGAGACCCAGTACTTC.

This clone was observed a single time. This sequence joins TRBV5-8 and TRBJ2-1; 8 bases are a match to TRBD1. This CDR3 has 15 amino acids. The J segment lost 9 bases and the V segment lost 2 bases, leaving 10 bases of the junction unmatched. CDR1 is SGHTS and CDR2 is YDEGEE in the germline V gene. CDR3 coding DNA: TGTGCCAGCAGCTTACTACGACAGGGGATGGGTGAGCAGTTCTTC. Translated: CASSLLRQGMGEQFF.

This clone occurred a few times. The rearrangement joins TRBV28 to TRBJ2-2; possible D gene TRBD1, 5 bases. Germline CDR1 reads MDHEN; CDR2 reads SYDVKM. The CDR3 extends over 12 amino acids. Trimming shortened V by 6 bases and J by 7 bases, and 9 bases separated the two germline ends. This CDR3 reads CASRGVIGELFF. The CDR3 DNA follows: TGTGCCAGCAGAGGGGTAATCGGGGAGCTGTTTTTT.

The rearrangement uses TRBV11-2 and TRBJ2-1; either TRBD1 or TRBD2 may fit D (7 bases each). Germline V gene lookup returns CDR1 SGHAT and CDR2 FQNNGV. V gave up 3 bases and J gave up 9 bases, with 21 bases separating them. CDR3 size: 16 residues. CDR3 bases: TGTGCCAGCAGCTTGGGGGGTGCAGGGGGAGGGGCTGAGCAGTTCTTC. Encoded protein: CASSLGGAGGGAEQFF.

This clone has only a few counts. The chain has TRBV2 and TRBJ1-1; TRBD1 matches at 12 bases. The CDR3 is made up of 16 amino acids. The germline CDR1 and CDR2 sequences are SNHLY and FYNNEI. V trimming: 6 bases; J trimming: 1 base; junction bases outside the gene matches: 6. DNA of the CDR3: TGTGCCAGCAGGGTGGGACAGGGGGCTGGGAACACTGAAGCTTTCTTT. This translates into CASRVGQGAGNTEAFF.

The chain uses TRBV30 and TRBJ2-1, with TRBD2 as a possible D gene (6 bases). V lost 2 bases to trimming and J lost 10 bases, with 18 bases between them. The CDR3 runs 14 residues. Germline CDR1 and CDR2: GTSNPN and SVGIG (reference sequence). DNA for the CDR3: TGTGCCTGGAGTTCAACCCCGGGAGCTCTGGAGCAGTTCTTC. Its protein product is CAWSSTPGALEQFF. The whole variable domain, remainder taken from reference TRBV30 and TRBJ2-1, is SQTIHQWPATLVQPVGSPLSLECTVEGTSNPNLYWYRQAAGRGLQLLFYSVGIGQISSEVPQNLSASRPQDRQFILSSKKLLLSDSGFYLCAWSSTPGALEQFFGPGTRLTVL.

The chain has TRBV7-2 and TRBJ1-2; D is uncertain. V lost 5 bases, J lost 1 base, and 14 bases lay in between. Germline CDR1 is SGHTA and CDR2 is FQGNSA. This CDR3 contains 15 residues. CDR3 sequence: CASSQDPRNNYGYTF. CDR3 nucleotides: TGTGCCAGCAGCCAGGATCCCCGGAATAACTATGGCTACACCTTC.

The chain recombines TRBV6-1 with TRBJ1-5; D gene unclear. Germline values: CDR1 MNHNS, CDR2 SASEGT. V was cut by 6 bases and J by 1 base, with 7 bases left in between. The CDR3 is 13 residues long. CDR3 residues: CASRLISNQPQHF. The CDR3, as DNA: TGTGCCAGCAGACTCATAAGCAATCAGCCCCAGCATTTT.

About this clone itself: An end of the junction differs from the germline gene, which may be a read error. This chain joins TRBV18 and TRBJ2-4; a possible D gene is TRBD2 (7 bases). The CDR3 sequence is 15 residues long. CDR1 KGHSH and CDR2 LQKENI come from the germline V gene. The CDR3 sequence is CASSQGGQAKNIQYF. The CDR3 DNA reads TGTGCCAGTTCACAGGGAGGGCAAGCCAAAAACATTCAGTACTTC.

The rearrangement joins TRBV19 to TRBJ1-1, with D possibly being TRBD1 (6 bases). This CDR3 comprises 17 residues. CDR1 is LNHDA and CDR2 is SQIVND in the germline V gene (reference sequence). Trimming pared 6 bases from V and 5 bases from J, leaving 25 bases between. CDR3 in DNA: TGTGCCAGTAGAGGATTCGGGGGGCCCCGTCGTAAAACTGAAGCTTTCTTT. Its protein product is CASRGFGGPRRKTEAFF.

The rearrangement uses TRBV9 and TRBJ2-5; 8 bases match TRBD2. The CDR3 sequence is 15 residues long. V lost 4 bases and J lost 5; bases outside the gene matches: 10. CDR1 and CDR2 (germline): SGDLS, YYNGEE. The CDR3 DNA reads TGTGCCAGCAGCCCTAATAGCGGGGACGGTGAGACCCAGTACTTC. The encoded protein is CASSPNSGDGETQYF.

The chain recombines TRBV28 with TRBJ2-6; D possibly corresponds to TRBD1 (6 bases). In germline, CDR1 is MDHEN, CDR2 SYDVKM. There are 15 residues in the CDR3. Trimming pared 4 bases from V and 4 bases from J, leaving 11 bases between. CDR3 in amino acids: CASSSQGSGANVLTF. In DNA form, the CDR3 reads TGTGCCAGCAGTTCCCAGGGGTCAGGGGCCAACGTCCTGACTTTC.

The J gene is TRBJ1-1, the V gene TRBV11-3; 8 bases map to TRBD1. Germline trimming cut 5 bases from V and 5 bases from J; bases unmatched to any gene: 7. Germline V gene sequence: CDR1 SGHNT, CDR2 YENEEA. The CDR3 is 14 amino acids. The CDR3 nucleotides read TGTGCCAGCAGCCTCGGGACAGGAACAACTGAAGCTTTCTTT. Amino acid sequence: CASSLGTGTTEAFF.

This clone showed up just once. The J gene is TRBJ1-4, the V gene TRBV2; a possible D gene is TRBD1 (6 bases). CDR1 and CDR2 from the germline V gene are SNHLY and FYNNEI. V was trimmed by 3 bases and J by 5 bases, leaving 13 bases between them. This CDR3 spans 15 amino acids. CDR3 sequence: CASSEGAGFNEKLFF. CDR3 nucleotide sequence: TGTGCCAGCAGTGAGGGGGCGGGATTCAATGAAAAACTGTTTTTT.

The chain has TRBV5-4 and TRBJ1-1; TRBD1 aligns across 7 bases. Trimming took 4 bases from V and 3 from J; bases not matched to a gene: 9. CDR1 and CDR2 (germline): SGHNT, YYREEE (reference sequence). The CDR3 is 15 amino acids. Here the CDR3 DNA reads TGTGCCAGCAGCCTGGGACAGAAGTTTGACACTGAAGCTTTCTTT. This translates into CASSLGQKFDTEAFF.

The rearrangement links TRBV7-8 to TRBJ2-5; no definite D call. CDR3 size: 16 residues. Trimming took off 0 bases at V and 3 bases at J, with 14 bases between the two ends. Germline V gene lookup returns CDR1 SGHVS and CDR2 FQNEAQ. The CDR3 region has the DNA TGTGCCAGCAGCTTAGCGATACCGGGTCCTGAAGAGACCCAGTACTTC. Protein: CASSLAIPGPEETQYF.

This clone was seen only once. This sequence joins TRBV7-6 and TRBJ1-1; possibly TRBD1 for D (5 bases). The CDR3 runs to 13 residues. The germline V gene encodes CDR1 SGHVS and CDR2 FNYEAQ. Trimming shortened V by 3 bases and J by 1 base, and 6 bases separated the two germline ends. The chain's CDR3 is CASSLGENTEAFF. The CDR3, as DNA: TGTGCCAGCAGCTTGGGGGAGAACACTGAAGCTTTCTTT.

This sequence joins TRBV4-1 and TRBJ1-5; possible D gene TRBD1, 6 bases. Trimming cost V 1 base and J 6 bases, with 13 bases left between them. From germline, CDR1 is MGHRA and CDR2 YSYEKL. The CDR3 covers 15 residues. The CDR3, as DNA: TGCGCCAGCAGCCAAGTTCGGGGGGCGGCTCAGCCCCAGCATTTT. Translated, it gives CASSQVRGAAQPQHF.

V usage is TRBV15 and J usage is TRBJ2-7; possible D gene TRBD2, 5 bases. The germline V gene encodes CDR1 LNHNV and CDR2 YYDKDF (reference sequence). V was cut by 0 bases and J by 5 bases, with 17 bases left in between. The CDR3 covers 16 residues. The CDR3 DNA reads TGTGCCACCAGCAGAGATACTCTTCGAGGGAACCACGAGCAGTACTTC. Its protein product is CATSRDTLRGNHEQYF.

This clone was seen a few times. V is TRBV10-3 and J is TRBJ1-2; D is unresolved. Germline V gene sequence: CDR1 ENHRY, CDR2 SYGVKD. This CDR3 comprises 13 residues. With 0 bases removed from V and 4 bases from J, the gap between germline ends came to 6 bases. CDR3 sequence reads: CAISESSGYGYTF. Written as DNA, the CDR3 is TGTGCCATCAGTGAGTCGTCGGGCTATGGCTACACCTTC.

Here the CDR3 DNA reads TGTGCCAGCAGCTTAACGGGGAGGAACACTGAAGCTTTCTTT. Translating gives CASSLTGRNTEAFF. This chain connects TRBV5-5 to TRBJ1-1; D is unclear. The V gene lost 2 bases and the J gene lost 1 base, with 9 bases spanning the gap. The CDR3 totals 14 residues. Germline V gene lookup returns CDR1 SGHKS and CDR2 YYEKEE (reference sequence).